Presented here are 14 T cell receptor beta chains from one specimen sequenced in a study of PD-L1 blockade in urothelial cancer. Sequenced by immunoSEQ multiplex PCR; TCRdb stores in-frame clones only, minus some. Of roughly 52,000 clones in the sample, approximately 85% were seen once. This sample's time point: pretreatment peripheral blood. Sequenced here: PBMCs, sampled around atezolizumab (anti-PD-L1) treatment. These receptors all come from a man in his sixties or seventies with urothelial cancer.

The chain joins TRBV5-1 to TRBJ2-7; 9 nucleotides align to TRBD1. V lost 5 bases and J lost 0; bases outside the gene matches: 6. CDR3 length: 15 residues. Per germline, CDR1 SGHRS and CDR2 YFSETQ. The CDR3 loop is CASSTGTGISYEQYF. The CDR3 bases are TGCGCCAGCAGTACCGGGACAGGGATCTCCTACGAGCAGTACTTC.

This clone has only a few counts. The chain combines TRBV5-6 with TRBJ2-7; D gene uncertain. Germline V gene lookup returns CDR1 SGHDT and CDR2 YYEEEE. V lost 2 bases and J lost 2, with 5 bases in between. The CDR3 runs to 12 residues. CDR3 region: CASSLQPYEQYF. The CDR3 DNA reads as TGTGCCAGCAGCTTACAGCCCTACGAGCAGTACTTC.

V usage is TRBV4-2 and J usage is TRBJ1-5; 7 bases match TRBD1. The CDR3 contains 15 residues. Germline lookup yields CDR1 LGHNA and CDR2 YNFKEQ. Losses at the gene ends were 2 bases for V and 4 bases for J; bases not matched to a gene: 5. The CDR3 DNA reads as TGTGCCAGCAGCCAAACGACAGGGCAGAATCAGCCCCAGCATTTT. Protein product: CASSQTTGQNQPQHF.

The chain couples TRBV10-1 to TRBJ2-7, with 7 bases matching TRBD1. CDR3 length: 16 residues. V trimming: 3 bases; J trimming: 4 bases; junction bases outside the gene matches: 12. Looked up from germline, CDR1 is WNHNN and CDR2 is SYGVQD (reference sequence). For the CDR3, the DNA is TGCGCCAGCAGTGAAGGATTGGGGGACAGCCTTTACGAGCAGTACTTC. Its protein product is CASSEGLGDSLYEQYF.

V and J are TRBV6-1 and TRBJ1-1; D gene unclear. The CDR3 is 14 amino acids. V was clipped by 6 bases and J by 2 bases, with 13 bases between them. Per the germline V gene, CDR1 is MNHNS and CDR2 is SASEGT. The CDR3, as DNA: TGTGCCAGCAGCCTCCAGAGGTCCAACACTGAAGCTTTCTTT. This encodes CASSLQRSNTEAFF.

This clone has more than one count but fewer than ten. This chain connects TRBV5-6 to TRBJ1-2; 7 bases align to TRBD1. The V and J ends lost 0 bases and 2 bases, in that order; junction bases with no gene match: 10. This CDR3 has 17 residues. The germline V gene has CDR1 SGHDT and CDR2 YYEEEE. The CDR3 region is CASSLVQGIIRNYGYTF. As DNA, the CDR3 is TGTGCCAGCAGCTTGGTACAGGGGATAATACGGAACTATGGCTACACCTTC.

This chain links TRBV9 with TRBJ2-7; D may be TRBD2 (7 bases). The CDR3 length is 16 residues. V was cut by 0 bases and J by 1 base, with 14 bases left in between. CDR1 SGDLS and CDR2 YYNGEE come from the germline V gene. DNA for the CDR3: TGTGCCAGCAGCGTAGGGGGGGGCGCAGGGTCCTACGAGCAGTACTTC. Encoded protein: CASSVGGGAGSYEQYF.

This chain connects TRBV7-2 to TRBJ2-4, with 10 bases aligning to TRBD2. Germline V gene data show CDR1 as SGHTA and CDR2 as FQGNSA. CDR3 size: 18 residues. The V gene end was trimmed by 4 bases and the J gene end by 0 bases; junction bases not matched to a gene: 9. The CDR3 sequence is CASSSPALAGVAKNIQYF. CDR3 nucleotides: TGTGCCAGCAGCTCCCCCGCCCTAGCGGGAGTAGCCAAAAACATTCAGTACTTC.

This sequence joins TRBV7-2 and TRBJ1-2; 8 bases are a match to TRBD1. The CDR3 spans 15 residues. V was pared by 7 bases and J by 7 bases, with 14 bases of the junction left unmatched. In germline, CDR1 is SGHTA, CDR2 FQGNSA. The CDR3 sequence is CASKKPGQGSSGYTF. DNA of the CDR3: TGTGCCAGCAAAAAACCCGGACAGGGAAGTTCTGGCTACACCTTC.

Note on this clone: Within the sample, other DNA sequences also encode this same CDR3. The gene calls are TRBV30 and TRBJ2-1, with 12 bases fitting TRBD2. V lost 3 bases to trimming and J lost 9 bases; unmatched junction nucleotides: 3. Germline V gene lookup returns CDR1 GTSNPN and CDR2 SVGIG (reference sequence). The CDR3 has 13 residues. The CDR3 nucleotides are TGTGCCTGGAGGCTAGCGGGAGGGGCTGAGCAGTTCTTC. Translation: CAWRLAGGAEQFF.

Written as DNA, the CDR3 is TGTGCCAGCAGTGAATTGGACAGGGGCAAAAATGAGCAGTTCTTC. Encoded protein: CASSELDRGKNEQFF. The chain carries TRBV2 and TRBJ2-1, with 9 bases fitting TRBD1. V was clipped by 2 bases and J by 7 bases; unmatched bases: 6. Germline V CDR1 and CDR2: SNHLY, FYNNEI. The CDR3 extends over 15 amino acids.

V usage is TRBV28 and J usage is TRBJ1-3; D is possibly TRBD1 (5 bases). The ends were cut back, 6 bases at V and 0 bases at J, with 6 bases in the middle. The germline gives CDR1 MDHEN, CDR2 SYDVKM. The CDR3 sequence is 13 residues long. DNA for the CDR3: TGTGCCAGCAGGACAGACTCTGGAAACACCATATATTTT. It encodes CASRTDSGNTIYF.

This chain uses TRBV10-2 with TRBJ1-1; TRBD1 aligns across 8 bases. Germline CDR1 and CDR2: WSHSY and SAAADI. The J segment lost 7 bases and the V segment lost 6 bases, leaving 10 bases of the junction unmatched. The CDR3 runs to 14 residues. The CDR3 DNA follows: TGCGCCAGCAGAGTAACAGGGGGTCTTGGTGAAGCTTTCTTT. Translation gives CASRVTGGLGEAFF.

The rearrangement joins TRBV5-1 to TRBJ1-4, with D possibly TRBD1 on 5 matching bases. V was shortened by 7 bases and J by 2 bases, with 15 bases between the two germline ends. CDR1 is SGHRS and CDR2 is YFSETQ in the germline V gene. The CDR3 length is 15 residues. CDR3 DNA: TGCGCCAGCGCCCGTAGGGGCGAGACTAATGAAAAACTGTTTTTT. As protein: CASARRGETNEKLFF.